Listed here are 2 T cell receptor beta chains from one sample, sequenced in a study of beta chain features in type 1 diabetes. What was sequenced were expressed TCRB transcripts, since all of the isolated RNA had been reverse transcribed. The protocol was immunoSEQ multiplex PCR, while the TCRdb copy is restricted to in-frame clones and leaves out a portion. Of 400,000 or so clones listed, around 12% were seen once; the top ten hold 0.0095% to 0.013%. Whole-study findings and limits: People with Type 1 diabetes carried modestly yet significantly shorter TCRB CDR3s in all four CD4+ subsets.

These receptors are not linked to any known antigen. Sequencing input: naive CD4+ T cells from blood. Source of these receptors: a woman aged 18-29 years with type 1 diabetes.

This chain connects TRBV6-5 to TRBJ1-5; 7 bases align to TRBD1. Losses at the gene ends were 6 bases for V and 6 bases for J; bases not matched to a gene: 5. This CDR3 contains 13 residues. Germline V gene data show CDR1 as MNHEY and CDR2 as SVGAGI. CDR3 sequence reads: CASSPGQTQPQHF. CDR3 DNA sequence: TGTGCCAGCAGCCCGGGACAGACTCAGCCCCAGCATTTT.

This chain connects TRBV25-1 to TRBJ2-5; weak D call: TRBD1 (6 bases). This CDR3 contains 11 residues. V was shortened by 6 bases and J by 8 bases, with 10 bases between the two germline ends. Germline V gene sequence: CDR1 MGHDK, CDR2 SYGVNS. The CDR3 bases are TGTGCCAGCAGCAACAGGGTTACCCAGTACTTC. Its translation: CASSNRVTQYF.